This T cell receptor beta chain was identified during a study of CD8 T cells in ankylosing spondylitis. Points from the study as a whole: Reportedly, disease-linked clones are significantly enriched in ankylosing spondylitis patients' matched synovial fluid. Apparently characteristic of ankylosing spondylitis blood was a TCR beta motif (under ten highly homologous variants).

Points on this clonotype: Its antigen remains unidentified.

The CDR3 consists of 13 residues. V gave up 5 bases and J gave up 7 bases; unmatched junction bases: 4. TCRdb ran MiXCR on the 5' RACE reads and lists one entry per CDR3 protein. Of 150,000 to 200,000 distinct CDR3 sequences in the sample, 8.5% to 10% were seen once. Sequencing was done on a sample of blood, either unsorted or a sorted T cell fraction (not recorded which). This TCR was recovered from a female donor with ankylosing spondylitis or in good health (not recorded which). The V and J genes are TRBV12-3 or TRBV12-4 and TRBJ2-2; TRBD1 matches at 7 bases. CDR3 nucleotides: TGTGCCAGCAGTCAACAGGGGTTCGGGGAGCTGTTTTTT. It is translated as CASSQQGFGELFF.